Sequencing of this T cell receptor beta chain was carried out in a study of OX40 agonist ivuxolimab in advanced cancers. Study overall: Patients were given ivuxolimab, an antibody that agonizes OX40 (CD134). A diagnosis of hepatocellular carcinoma, melanoma, renal cell or head and neck cancer was present in dose-escalation patients.

Here immunoSEQ multiplex PCR was the method, and the copy in TCRdb shows in-frame clones only, minus some. The sample carries approximately 88,000 clones, more than 70% recorded once. In regard to this clone: As yet, its antigen is unknown.

Findings of the study overall: Low clonal expansion, among the lowest seen, marked partial responders at 0.1-3.0 mg/kg.

The material was CD4+ or CD8+ T cells sorted from blood, obtained in a trial of the OX40 agonist ivuxolimab. This TCR was recovered from an adult with an advanced solid tumor such as melanoma, head and neck, liver or kidney cancer.

The CDR3 region is CASSLAYTVNYGYTF. CDR3 DNA sequence: TGTGCCAGCAGCTTGGCCTATACAGTGAACTATGGCTACACCTTC. The V gene is TRBV5-4, the J gene TRBJ1-2; D remains unclear. This CDR3 region has 15 residues. Germline V gives CDR1 SGHNT, CDR2 YYREEE (reference sequence). Trimming removed 0 bases from V and 2 bases from J, with 11 bases in between.